The clone carrying this TCR beta chain came up a few times. Antigen specificity is unknown. Making use of molecular barcodes, quantitative 5'-RACE generated TCR beta libraries. TCRdb processed the 5' RACE reads anew with MiXCR; each CDR3 protein has one entry. The data hold fewer than 750,000 distinct CDR3 sequences, with 15% to 20% observed a single time. This CDR3 contains 14 residues. The V and J ends lost 2 bases and 6 bases, in that order; junction bases with no gene match: 6. The sample belongs to a study of CD8 T cells in ankylosing spondylitis. Study-level points and caveats: CD8+ cells made up the disease-linked clones, which were relatively rare in peripheral blood. Roughly eight highly homologous variants made up a TCR beta motif, and this motif appeared characteristic of ankylosing spondylitis blood. The clones that were linked to disease were reported to be significantly enriched in matched synovial fluid samples from ankylosing spondylitis patients.

This rearrangement joins TRBV12-3 or TRBV12-4 to TRBJ2-7; TRBD2 matches at 8 bases. This TCR derives from a male donor with ankylosing spondylitis. Material for sequencing was blood, either unsorted or a sorted T cell fraction (not recorded which). The chain's CDR3 is CASSLFPGLGEQYF. The CDR3 bases are TGTGCCAGCAGTTTATTCCCGGGACTAGGCGAGCAGTACTTC.